This TCR beta chain stems from a study of T cells in Graves' hyperthyroidism and ophthalmopathy. About the study: At the time of initial diagnosis and before any treatment, peripheral blood was collected.

V was trimmed by 8 bases and J by 3 bases, leaving 8 bases between them. This CDR3 comprises 11 residues. Per the germline V gene, CDR1 is SGHAT and CDR2 is FQNNGV. Amplified TCR beta CDR3 regions came from RNA transcripts. During a first-round RT-PCR of the TCR CDR3, the HTBI primer set was used. TCRdb re-derived calls from the multiplex PCR reads in MiXCR, one entry per CDR3 protein. Among some 370,000 distinct CDR3 sequences, roughly 17% were seen once, and the ten largest hold approximately 30%. This clonotype was detected many times. The sequence was obtained from a young woman with Graves' hyperthyroidism that later progressed to Graves' ophthalmopathy. The chain recombines TRBV11-2 with TRBJ2-7; D is unclear. The sequenced sample consisted of blood. The CDR3 loop is CASGANYEQYF. CDR3 in DNA: TGTGCCAGCGGAGCAAACTACGAGCAGTACTTC.